This is a list of T cell receptor beta chains from one sample in a study of blood T cell repertoires in COVID-19. Generated by immunoSEQ multiplex PCR, the TCRdb table keeps only in-frame clones and is missing some. The data hold about 320,000 clones, with over 80% observed a single time. Sequencing used PBMCs or T cells enriched from blood (not recorded which). The receptors shown here come from a young man who had recovered from COVID-19. CDR3s include the opening cysteine and the closing phenylalanine or tryptophan. The order of the fields is D gene, V gene, J gene, clone size, CDR3 DNA, CDR3 protein. The D gene is left open where the match is weak. The listing skips clone size in some rows; elsewhere it reads once, few, many or a size class.

>TRBD1|TRBV4-1|TRBJ2-1|NA
TGCGCCAGCATCCTGGGACAGTTATACTACAATGAGCAGTTCTTC
CASILGQLYYNEQFF
>TRBD1|TRBV7-6|TRBJ1-6|NA
TGTGCCAGCAGCTCTGCCCGGGACAGGGTCAACTCACCCCTCCACTTT
CASSSARDRVNSPLHF
>NA|TRBV19|TRBJ2-7|NA
TGTGCCAGTAGCCCCCCTTCCGGGTACGAGCAGTACTTC
CASSPPSGYEQYF
>TRBD1|TRBV19|TRBJ2-2|NA
TGTGCCAGTAGTATAGATTTGGAACAGGGGATGATCGGGGAGCTGTTTTTT
CASSIDLEQGMIGELFF
>NA|TRBV19|TRBJ2-2|NA
TGTGCCAGTAGTATTAGGAGGGTTACCGGGGAGCTGTTTTTT
CASSIRRVTGELFF
>TRBD2|TRBV4-1|TRBJ2-5|NA
TGCGCCAGCACCCAGAGCGGGGGGCCCCAAGAGACCCAGTACTTC
CASTQSGGPQETQYF
>TRBD1|TRBV19|TRBJ2-7|once
TGTGCCAGTAGTAGAACCGGGACAGGGGCTTACGAGCAGTACTTC
CASSRTGTGAYEQYF
>TRBD1|TRBV24-1|TRBJ2-1|NA
TGTGCCACCAGTGATACCAGGGGGCTCAGTGAGCAGTTCTTC
CATSDTRGLSEQFF
>NA|TRBV2|TRBJ1-2|NA
TGTGCCAGCAAATTAGGAGGTTCGGGAAACTATGGCTACACCTTC
CASKLGGSGNYGYTF
>NA|TRBV11-2|TRBJ2-1|once
TGTGCCAGCAGCTTAGCTGGTAGCGGCTCCTACAATGAGCAGTTCTTC
CASSLAGSGSYNEQFF
>TRBD1|TRBV19|TRBJ1-5|once
TGTGCCAGTAGTACGGGACAGGGTGAAGGCAATCAGCCCCAGCATTTT
CASSTGQGEGNQPQHF
>TRBD1|TRBV5-4|TRBJ1-5|NA
TGTGCCAGCAGCTTGGTGACAGGGCTTCGTCCCCAGCATTTT
CASSLVTGLRPQHF
>NA|TRBV3-1/TRBV3-2|TRBJ2-4|NA
TGTGCCAGCAGCCAAGATCGGCGGACAGCCAGAAACATTCAGTACTTC
CASSQDRRTARNIQYF
>TRBD1|TRBV5-1|TRBJ1-2|NA
TGCGCCAGCAGCTTGATTCCGGGACAGGGGGCGGCTGGCTACACCTTC
CASSLIPGQGAAGYTF
>TRBD1|TRBV3-1/TRBV3-2|TRBJ2-2|NA
TGTGCCAGCAGCCAACCTCCTGGGACAGGGGACGGGGAGCTGTTTTTT
CASSQPPGTGDGELFF
>NA|TRBV12-3/TRBV12-4|TRBJ2-7|NA
TGTGCCAGCAGTAGAGGGTATAGGTACGAGCAGTACTTC
CASSRGYRYEQYF
>TRBD2|TRBV7-9|TRBJ2-1|NA
TGTGCCAGCAGCTCAAATTGGCGGGGGGGCCGGAATGAGCAGTTCTTC
CASSSNWRGGRNEQFF
>NA|TRBV6-4|TRBJ1-2|few
TGTGCCAGCAGTGCAGACAGCGTCTTGGGCTATGGCTACACCTTC
CASSADSVLGYGYTF
>TRBD1|TRBV5-4|TRBJ1-1|NA
TGTGCCAGCAGCATTGCAGGGGGCGGTGAAGCTTTCTTT
CASSIAGGGEAFF
>TRBD1|TRBV5-1|TRBJ2-7|NA
TGCGCCAGCAGCTGGGAAGGGACAGGGACTTCCTACGAGCAGTACTTC
CASSWEGTGTSYEQYF
>NA|TRBV7-8|TRBJ2-3|once
TGTGCCAGCAGCTTAGCATACCGGGGACTTTCCGACACAGATACGCAGTATTTT
CASSLAYRGLSDTDTQYF
>TRBD2|TRBV3-1/TRBV3-2|TRBJ2-1|once
TGTGCCAGCAGCCAAGGACCGGGACTAGCGGTGTACAATGAGCAGTTCTTC
CASSQGPGLAVYNEQFF
>NA|TRBV18|TRBJ2-3|NA
TGTGCCAGCTCTCCTAACACAGATACGCAGTATTTT
CASSPNTDTQYF
>NA|TRBV6-4|TRBJ1-5|NA
TGTGCCAGCAGTGAGGGAGGCGGCAATCAGCCCCAGCATTTT
CASSEGGGNQPQHF
>NA|TRBV6-4|TRBJ1-5|NA
TGTGCCAGCAAGGCCGGGAGCAATCAGCCCCAGCATTTT
CASKAGSNQPQHF
>NA|TRBV12-2|TRBJ2-3|NA
TGTGCAAGTCGGACTTTTTCTAATGACACAGATACGCAGTATTTT
CASRTFSNDTDTQYF
>NA|TRBV7-2|TRBJ1-2|NA
TGTGCCAGCAGCTTGGACAGTTATGGCTACACCTTC
CASSLDSYGYTF
>NA|TRBV3-1/TRBV3-2|TRBJ1-4|NA
TGTGCCAGCAGCCAAGCCATGGAGGGGAGGGGTAATGAAAAACTGTTTTTT
CASSQAMEGRGNEKLFF
>NA|TRBV5-1|TRBJ1-6|once
TGCGCCAGCAGCTTGGAGCCGGGTTGGTCACCCCTCCACTTT
CASSLEPGWSPLHF
>NA|TRBV19|TRBJ1-5|NA
TGTGCCAGTAGTATTGCGGCCGCCTATAGCAATCAGCCCCAGCATTTT
CASSIAAAYSNQPQHF
>NA|TRBV5-5|TRBJ1-5|NA
TGTGCCAGCAGGGCGGACAGCAATAGCAATCAGCCCCAGCATTTT
CASRADSNSNQPQHF
>NA|TRBV5-1|TRBJ2-2|NA
TGCGCCAGCAGCTTGACAGCCCCCACCAACACCGGGGAGCTGTTTTTT
CASSLTAPTNTGELFF
>NA|TRBV2|TRBJ1-2|NA
TGTGCCAGCAGTGAAGCGAGAGGATTGTCGGAGGCTAACTATGGCTACACCTTC
CASSEARGLSEANYGYTF
>TRBD1|TRBV5-1|TRBJ1-5|NA
TGCGCCAGCAGCTTGGGGACAGGGGGCATGGGTGATCAGCCCCAGCATTTT
CASSLGTGGMGDQPQHF
>NA|TRBV2|TRBJ2-7|NA
TGTGCCAGCAGTGAAGCGCTTAGGACAATGGCCTACGAGCAGTACTTC
CASSEALRTMAYEQYF
>TRBD1|TRBV6-5|TRBJ1-6|once
TGTGCCAGCAGATCGGGACAGGGCCATTCACCCCTCCACTTT
CASRSGQGHSPLHF
>NA|TRBV5-4|TRBJ2-4|NA
TGTGCCAGCAGCCGGGGACAACTAGCCAAAAACATTCAGTACTTC
CASSRGQLAKNIQYF
>TRBD1|TRBV7-2|TRBJ2-5|NA
TGTGCCAGCAGCACCCCGACAGGGCAAGAGACCCAGTACTTC
CASSTPTGQETQYF
>NA|TRBV5-1|TRBJ1-1|NA
TGCGCCAGCAGCTTGGCCCCGGGGGTCGGCACTGAAGCTTTCTTT
CASSLAPGVGTEAFF
>NA|TRBV7-9|TRBJ2-4|NA
TGTGCCAGCAGCTTAGCGGACGGGGGACTAAACATTCAGTACTTC
CASSLADGGLNIQYF
>TRBD2|TRBV18|TRBJ2-3|NA
TGTGCCAGCTCACGCGGGGGGGCCGTAGATACGCAGTATTTT
CASSRGGAVDTQYF
>TRBD1|TRBV24-1|TRBJ1-2|NA
TGTGCCACCAGTCGACAGGGGATGGATGGCTACACCTTC
CATSRQGMDGYTF
>TRBD2|TRBV28|TRBJ2-3|NA
TGTGCCAGCAAGGGGAGGGTTGAGCATACGCAGTATTTT
CASKGRVEHTQYF
>TRBD1|TRBV5-1|TRBJ1-4|few
TGCGCCAGCAGCTCCGGGACAGCCTTACGAACTAATGAAAAACTGTTTTTT
CASSSGTALRTNEKLFF
>NA|TRBV10-3|TRBJ1-5|NA
TGTGCCATCAGGGGGGGGGATTCCAGCAATCAGCCCCAGCATTTT
CAIRGGDSSNQPQHF
>NA|TRBV10-2|TRBJ1-3|NA
TGCGCCAGCAGTGAAATAGGGGTTTCTGGAAACACCATATATTTT
CASSEIGVSGNTIYF
>TRBD1|TRBV5-6|TRBJ2-1|NA
TGTGCCAGCAGCTTAACCCGGGACAGATACAATGAGCAGTTCTTC
CASSLTRDRYNEQFF
>TRBD1|TRBV13|TRBJ2-7|NA
TGTGCCAGCAGCTACGGGACAGTCTCCTACGAGCAGTACTTC
CASSYGTVSYEQYF
>NA|TRBV28|TRBJ1-6|NA
TGTGCCAGCAGGGAATTTAGGGGTCGGGATTCACCCCTCCACTTT
CASREFRGRDSPLHF
>NA|TRBV12-3/TRBV12-4|TRBJ1-5|NA
TGTGCCAGCAGTTTCGGGAGCAATCAGCCCCAGCATTTT
CASSFGSNQPQHF
>TRBD2|TRBV6-5|TRBJ2-5|NA
TGTGCCAGCAGTCGCTCCCGGGGGGGCGGGGAGACCCAGTACTTC
CASSRSRGGGETQYF
>TRBD1|TRBV5-1|TRBJ1-1|NA
TGCGCCAGCAGCCCGGACAGGGTCACTGAAGCTTTCTTT
CASSPDRVTEAFF
>TRBD1|TRBV5-3|TRBJ2-7|once
TGTGCCAGAAGCTTGGGAGGGGGCACACCCCTTAGGCCTTTCTTCGAGCAGTACTTC
CARSLGGGTPLRPFFEQYF
>TRBD2|TRBV19|TRBJ2-7|NA
TGTGCCAGCACCGGGACTAGTCTCGAGCAGTACTTC
CASTGTSLEQYF
>TRBD1|TRBV19|TRBJ1-6|NA
TGTGCCAGTAGTATAGTACAGGGGACTTCACCCCTCCACTTT
CASSIVQGTSPLHF
>NA|TRBV19|TRBJ1-1|NA
TGTGCCAGTAGTCTGCTCAGGGGTTCTTCTGAAGCTTTCTTT
CASSLLRGSSEAFF
>NA|TRBV21-1|TRBJ2-1|once
TGTGCCAGCAGCAAAGGGCTAGCGGGACCTTACAATGAGCAGTTCTTC
CASSKGLAGPYNEQFF